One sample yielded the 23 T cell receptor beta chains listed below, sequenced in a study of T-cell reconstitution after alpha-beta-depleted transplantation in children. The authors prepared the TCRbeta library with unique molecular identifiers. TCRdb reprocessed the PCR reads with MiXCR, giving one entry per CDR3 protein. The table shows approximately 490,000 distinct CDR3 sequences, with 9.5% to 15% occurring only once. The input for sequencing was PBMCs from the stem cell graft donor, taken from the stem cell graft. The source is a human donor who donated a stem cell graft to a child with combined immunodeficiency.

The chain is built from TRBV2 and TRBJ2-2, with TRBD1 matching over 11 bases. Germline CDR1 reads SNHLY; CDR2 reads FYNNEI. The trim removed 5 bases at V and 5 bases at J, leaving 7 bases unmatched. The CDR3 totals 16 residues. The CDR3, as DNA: TGTGCCAGCAGTCCGTGGACAGGGGGCGCTACCGGGGAGCTGTTTTTT. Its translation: CASSPWTGGATGELFF. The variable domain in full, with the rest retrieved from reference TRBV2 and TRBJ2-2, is EPEVTQTPSHQVTQMGQEVILRCVPISNHLYFYWYRQILGQKVEFLVSFYNNEISEKSEIFDDQFSVERPDGSNFTLKIRSTKLEDSAMYFCASSPWTGGATGELFFGEGSRLTVL.

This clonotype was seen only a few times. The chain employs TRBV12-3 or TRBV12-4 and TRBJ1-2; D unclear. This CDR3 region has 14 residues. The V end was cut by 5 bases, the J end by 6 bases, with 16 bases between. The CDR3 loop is CASSPNQALHGYTF. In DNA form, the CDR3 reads TGTGCCAGCAGTCCGAATCAGGCCTTACATGGCTACACCTTC.

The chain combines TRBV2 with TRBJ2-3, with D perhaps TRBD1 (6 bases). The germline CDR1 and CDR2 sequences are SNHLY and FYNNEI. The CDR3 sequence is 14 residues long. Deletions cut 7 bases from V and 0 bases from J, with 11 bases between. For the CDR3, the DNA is TGTGCCAGCACCCTGGACAGAAGCACAGATACGCAGTATTTT. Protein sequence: CASTLDRSTDTQYF.

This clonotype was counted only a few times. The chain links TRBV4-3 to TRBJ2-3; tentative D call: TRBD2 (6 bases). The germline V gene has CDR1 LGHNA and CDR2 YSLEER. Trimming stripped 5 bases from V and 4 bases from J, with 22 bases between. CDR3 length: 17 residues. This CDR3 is CASSNREWDLGPDTQYF. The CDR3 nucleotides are TGCGCCAGCAGCAACCGGGAGTGGGACTTAGGGCCAGATACGCAGTATTTT.

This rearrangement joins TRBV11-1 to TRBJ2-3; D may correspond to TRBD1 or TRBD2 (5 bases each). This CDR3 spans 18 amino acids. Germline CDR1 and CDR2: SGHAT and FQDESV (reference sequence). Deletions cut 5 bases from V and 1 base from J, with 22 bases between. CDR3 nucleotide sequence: TGTGCCAGCAGCGACCTCAGGGTTGGGGAGCTCGGCACAGATACGCAGTATTTT. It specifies CASSDLRVGELGTDTQYF.

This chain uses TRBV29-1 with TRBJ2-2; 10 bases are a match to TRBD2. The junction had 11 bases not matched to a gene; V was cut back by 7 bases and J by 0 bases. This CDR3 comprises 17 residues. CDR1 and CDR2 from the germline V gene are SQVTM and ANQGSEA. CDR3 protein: CSETGSGRASNTGELFF. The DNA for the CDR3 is TGCAGCGAGACTGGGAGCGGGAGGGCCTCGAACACCGGGGAGCTGTTTTTT.

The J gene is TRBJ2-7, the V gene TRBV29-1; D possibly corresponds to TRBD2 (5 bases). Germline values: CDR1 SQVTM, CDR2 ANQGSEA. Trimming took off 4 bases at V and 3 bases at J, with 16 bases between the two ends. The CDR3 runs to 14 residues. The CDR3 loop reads CSVVGGDLNYEQYF. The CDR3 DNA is TGCAGCGTTGTTGGAGGCGACCTAAACTACGAGCAGTACTTC.

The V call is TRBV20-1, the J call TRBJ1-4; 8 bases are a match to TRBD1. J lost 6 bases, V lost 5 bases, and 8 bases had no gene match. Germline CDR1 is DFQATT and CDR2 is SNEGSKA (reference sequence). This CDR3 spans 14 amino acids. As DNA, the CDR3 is TGCAGTGCTCATTCAGGGGGCGGGGATGAAAAACTGTTTTTT. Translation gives CSAHSGGGDEKLFF.

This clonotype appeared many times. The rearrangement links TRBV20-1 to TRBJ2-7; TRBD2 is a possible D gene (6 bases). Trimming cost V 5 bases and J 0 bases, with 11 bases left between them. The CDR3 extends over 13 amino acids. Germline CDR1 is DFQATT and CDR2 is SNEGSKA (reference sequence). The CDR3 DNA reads TGCAGTGCTGGGAGCGGGTACTCCTACGAGCAGTACTTC. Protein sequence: CSAGSGYSYEQYF.

The CDR3 spells CASSELGAGSEQYF. As DNA, the CDR3 is TGTGCCAGCAGTGAATTGGGGGCCGGTTCCGAGCAGTACTTC. V and J are TRBV25-1 and TRBJ2-7; TRBD1 is a possible D gene (6 bases). Germline V gives CDR1 MGHDK, CDR2 SYGVNS. The CDR3 sequence is 14 residues long. Trimming cost V 1 base and J 6 bases, with 13 bases left between them.

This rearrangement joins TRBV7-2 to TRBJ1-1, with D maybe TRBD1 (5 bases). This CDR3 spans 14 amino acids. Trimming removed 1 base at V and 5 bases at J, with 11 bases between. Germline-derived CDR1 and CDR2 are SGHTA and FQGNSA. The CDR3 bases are TGTGCCAGCAGCTTAGAAGTCAAGGGGACTGAAGCTTTCTTT. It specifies CASSLEVKGTEAFF. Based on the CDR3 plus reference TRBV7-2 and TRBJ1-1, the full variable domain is GAGVSQSPSNKVTEKGKDVELRCDPISGHTALYWYRQSLGQGLEFLIYFQGNSAPDKSGLPSDRFSAERTGGSVSTLTIQRTQQEDSAVYLCASSLEVKGTEAFFGQGTRLTVV.

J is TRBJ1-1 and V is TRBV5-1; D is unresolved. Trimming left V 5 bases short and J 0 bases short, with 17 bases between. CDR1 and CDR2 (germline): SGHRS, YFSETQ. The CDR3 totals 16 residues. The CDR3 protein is CASRAAGLILNTEAFF. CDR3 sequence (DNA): TGCGCCAGCAGAGCAGCGGGTCTAATTTTGAACACTGAAGCTTTCTTT.

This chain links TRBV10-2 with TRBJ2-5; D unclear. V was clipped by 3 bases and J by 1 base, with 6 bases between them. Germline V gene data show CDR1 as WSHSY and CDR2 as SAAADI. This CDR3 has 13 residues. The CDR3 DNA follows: TGCGCCAGCAGTGAACATCCCCAAGAGACCCAGTACTTC. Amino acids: CASSEHPQETQYF.

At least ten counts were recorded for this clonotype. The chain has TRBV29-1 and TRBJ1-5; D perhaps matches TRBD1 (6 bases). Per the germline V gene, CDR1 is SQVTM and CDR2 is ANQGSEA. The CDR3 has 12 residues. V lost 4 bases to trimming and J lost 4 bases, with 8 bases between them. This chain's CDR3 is CSVVTGNQPQHF. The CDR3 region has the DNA TGCAGCGTTGTAACAGGGAATCAGCCCCAGCATTTT.

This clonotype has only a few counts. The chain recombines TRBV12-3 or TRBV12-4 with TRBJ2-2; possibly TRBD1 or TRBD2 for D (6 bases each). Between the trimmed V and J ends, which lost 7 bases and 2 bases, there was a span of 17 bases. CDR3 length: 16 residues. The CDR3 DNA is TGTGCCAGCAATCCGCGGGGCAGGGGTAACACCGGGGAGCTGTTTTTT. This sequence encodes CASNPRGRGNTGELFF.

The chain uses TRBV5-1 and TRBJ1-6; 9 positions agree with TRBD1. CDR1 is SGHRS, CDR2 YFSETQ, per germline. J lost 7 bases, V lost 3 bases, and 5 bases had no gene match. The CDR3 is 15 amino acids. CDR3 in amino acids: CASSSTTGGNSPLHF. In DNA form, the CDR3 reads TGCGCCAGCAGCTCAACAACAGGGGGCAATTCACCCCTCCACTTT.

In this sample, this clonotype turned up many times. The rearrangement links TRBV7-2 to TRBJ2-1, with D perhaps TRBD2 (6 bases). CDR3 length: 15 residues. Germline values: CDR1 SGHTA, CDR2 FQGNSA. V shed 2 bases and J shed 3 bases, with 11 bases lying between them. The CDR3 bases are TGTGCCAGCAGCTTAACCGCCGGGGGCTACAATGAGCAGTTCTTC. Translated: CASSLTAGGYNEQFF.

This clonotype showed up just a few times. The CDR3 here is CASSQGQGRGQPQHF. CDR3 sequence (DNA): TGTGCCAGCAGCCAAGGACAGGGTCGCGGTCAGCCCCAGCATTTT. The genes are TRBV3-1 and TRBJ1-5; TRBD1 agrees at 7 bases. The germline V gene encodes CDR1 LGHDT and CDR2 YNNKEL (reference sequence). This CDR3 comprises 15 residues. V lost 1 base to trimming and J lost 6 bases; unmatched junction nucleotides: 6.

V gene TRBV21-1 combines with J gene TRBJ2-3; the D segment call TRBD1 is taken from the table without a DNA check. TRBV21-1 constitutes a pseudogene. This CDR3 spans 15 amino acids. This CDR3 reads CASSVRGWGTDTQYF. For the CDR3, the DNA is TGTGCCAGCAGCGTACGGGGGTGGGGCACAGATACGCAGTATTTT.

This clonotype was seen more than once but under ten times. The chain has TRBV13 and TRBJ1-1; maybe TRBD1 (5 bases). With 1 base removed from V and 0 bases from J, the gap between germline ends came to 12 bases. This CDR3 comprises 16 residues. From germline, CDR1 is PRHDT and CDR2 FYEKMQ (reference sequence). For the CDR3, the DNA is TGTGCCAGCAGCTTAGACCTACAGGCAATGAACACTGAAGCTTTCTTT. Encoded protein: CASSLDLQAMNTEAFF.

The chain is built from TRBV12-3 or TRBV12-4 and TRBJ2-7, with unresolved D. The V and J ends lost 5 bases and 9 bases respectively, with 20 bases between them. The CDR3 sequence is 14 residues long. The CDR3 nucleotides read TGTGCCAGCAGTGGAAGACCCATAGCTCACGGGCAGTACTTC. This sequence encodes CASSGRPIAHGQYF.

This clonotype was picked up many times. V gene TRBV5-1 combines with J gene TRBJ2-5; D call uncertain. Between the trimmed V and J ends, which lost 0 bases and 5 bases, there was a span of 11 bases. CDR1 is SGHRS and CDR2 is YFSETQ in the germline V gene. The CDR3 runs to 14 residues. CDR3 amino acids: CASSLGLSAETQYF. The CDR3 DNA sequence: TGCGCCAGCAGCTTGGGACTCTCGGCGGAGACCCAGTACTTC.

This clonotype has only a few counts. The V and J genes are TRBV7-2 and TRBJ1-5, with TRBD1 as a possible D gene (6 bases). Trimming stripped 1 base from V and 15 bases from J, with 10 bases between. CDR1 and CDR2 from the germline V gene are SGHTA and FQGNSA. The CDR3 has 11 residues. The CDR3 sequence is CASSLGQGLHF. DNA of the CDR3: TGTGCCAGCAGCTTAGGGCAGGGGTTGCATTTT. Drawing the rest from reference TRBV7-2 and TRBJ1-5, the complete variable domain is GAGVSQSPSNKVTEKGKDVELRCDPISGHTALYWYRQSLGQGLEFLIYFQGNSAPDKSGLPSDRFSAERTGGSVSTLTIQRTQQEDSAVYLCASSLGQGLHFGDGTRLSIL.